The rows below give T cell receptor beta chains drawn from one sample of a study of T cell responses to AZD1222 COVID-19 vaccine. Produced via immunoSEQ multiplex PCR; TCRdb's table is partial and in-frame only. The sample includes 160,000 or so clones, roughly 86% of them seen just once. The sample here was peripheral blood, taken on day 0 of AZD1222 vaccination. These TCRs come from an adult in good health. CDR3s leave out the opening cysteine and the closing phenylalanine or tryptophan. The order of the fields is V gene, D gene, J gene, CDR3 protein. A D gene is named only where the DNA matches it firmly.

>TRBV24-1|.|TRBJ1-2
ATSDSLRVEGYT
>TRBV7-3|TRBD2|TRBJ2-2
ASSPPGLAGGTGELF
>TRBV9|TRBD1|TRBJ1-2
ASSVAGQGANGYT
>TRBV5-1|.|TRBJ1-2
ASSSNRDARPANYGYT
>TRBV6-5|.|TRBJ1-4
ASSQGHNEKLF
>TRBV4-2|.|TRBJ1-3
ASSQGSDTLSGNTIY
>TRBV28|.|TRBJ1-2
ASSLQGPPTPNYGYT
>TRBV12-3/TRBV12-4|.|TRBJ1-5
ASSFFLQPQH
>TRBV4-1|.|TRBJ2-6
ASSQPQGSGANVLT
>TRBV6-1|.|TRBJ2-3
ASSFAGLSTDTQY
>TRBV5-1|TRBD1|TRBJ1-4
ASSTGQGEKLF
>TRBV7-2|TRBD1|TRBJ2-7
ASSATGVREQY
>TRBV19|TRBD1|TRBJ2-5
ASSIGQGRETQY
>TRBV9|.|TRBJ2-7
ASSARGYEQY
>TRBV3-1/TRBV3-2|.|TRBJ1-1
ASSQPDIGETEAF
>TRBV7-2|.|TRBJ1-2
ASSLRRDTFYGYT
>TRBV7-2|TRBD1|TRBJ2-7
ASSNRSGQGQPYEQY
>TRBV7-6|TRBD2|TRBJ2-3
ASSLEGLVPDTQY
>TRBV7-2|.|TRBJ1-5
ATGAMSNQPQH
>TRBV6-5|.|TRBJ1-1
ASSSNREGITEAF
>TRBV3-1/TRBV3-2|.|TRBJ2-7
ASSQDMGLNEQY
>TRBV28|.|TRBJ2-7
ASSLSPGAYEQY
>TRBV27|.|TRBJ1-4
ASKLQTTNEKLF
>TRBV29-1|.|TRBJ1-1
SVEERLYTEAF
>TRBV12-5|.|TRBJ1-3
ASGFGSTGNTIY
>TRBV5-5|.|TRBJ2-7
ASSIGQTIPYEQY
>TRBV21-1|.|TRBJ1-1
ASSKDRGNPNTEAF
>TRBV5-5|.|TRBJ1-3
ASSLGGQAGNTIY
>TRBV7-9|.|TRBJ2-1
ASSLIGQFPTNEQF
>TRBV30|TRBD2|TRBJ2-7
AWSPTRGGEYEQY
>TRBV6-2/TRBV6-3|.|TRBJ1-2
ASSYQVYGYT
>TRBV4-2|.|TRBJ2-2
ASRGTGEPRDTGELF
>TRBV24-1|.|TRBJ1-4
ATSDLPILEKLF
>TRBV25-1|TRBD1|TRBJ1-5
ASSASTGGEVQPQH